This TCR beta chain is from a study of CD8+ T cells in alopecia areata (dated by TCRdb to 2016 to 2019). General notes on the study: The treated patients took part in an open-label pilot trial in which moderate-to-severe alopecia areata was treated with oral tofacitinib at 5 to 10 mg twice daily. RNA was extracted with the PAXgene miRNA kit for fixed scalp, the miRNeasy kit for PBMCs, and the RNeasy kit for mouse skin. Tofacitinib-treated patients had biopsies at baseline and at 4 and 24 weeks of treatment, with a later scalp biopsy in several patients. Disease severity in treated patients was measured with the SALT score, which quantifies the percentage of affected scalp surface area. On the human side, TCRbeta sequencing was run on scalp tissue and on sorted CD4+ and CD8+ peripheral blood T cells from healthy controls and from alopecia areata patients with either patchy or totalis/universalis disease. Scalp clonality was compared among normal scalp (n=4), patchy alopecia areata scalp (n=8), and alopecia totalis/universalis scalp (n=8). To study T cell clonal expansion in alopecia areata, the researchers applied high-throughput TCRbeta sequencing to both the C3H/HeJ mouse model and human patients. immunoSEQ multiplex PCR using 35 Vbeta forward primers and 13 Jbeta reverse primers was used to amplify TCRbeta CDR3 regions. Tofacitinib was given for 6 to 18 months, followed by 6 months of follow-up off drug to assess delayed response and recurrence. Summary of the overall study and its limitations: Tofacitinib significantly lowered scalp clonality and the number of expanded CD8+ clones among the top 100 scalp clones. Scalp TCR repertoire analysis is complicated because resident alphabeta T cells in normal human skin are also sequenced, whereas mouse skin is dominated by gammadelta T cells. Many expanded lesional clones were found to persist in scalp and blood during tofacitinib treatment, and relapse after treatment cessation may be partly explained by this persistence. Because the treated cohort was small and included a single nonresponder, larger studies are needed to assess links between baseline CD8+ expansion and response. TCR sequences shared between patients were less clear than in mice, possibly partly because of HLA diversity in the patient population. Compared with normal scalp, lesional scalp, particularly in alopecia totalis/universalis, had higher clonality and more expanded CD8+ clones, which suggests antigenic drive.

Per the germline V gene (reference sequence), PRHDT is the CDR1 and FYEKMQ is the CDR2. The CDR3 has 16 amino acids, counting the end cysteine and phenylalanine. Only CDR3 DNA remains: 48 bases, in frame from the first base. The V end gives up 0 bases and the J end 9 bases, leaving 4 bases in the junction not matched to a gene. The library was built by means of the immunoSEQ multiplex PCR assay. RNA was extracted from all samples and reverse transcribed into cDNA, which served as template for TCR sequencing. First-strand cDNA was synthesized with SuperScript III using a 2:1 mix of oligo-dT and random hexamers. Amplification bias was assessed with a synthetic immune receptor repertoire, and residual bias was removed computationally. The authors' analysis ran thus. Raw reads were preprocessed to remove errors, and CDR3 was defined according to IMGT conventions as the region from the conserved cysteine to phenylalanine. Clonality was computed as 1 minus the Shannon entropy, with the entropy normalized by log2 of the number of productive unique TCRs. CD4 or CD8 identity of scalp clones was inferred by cross-referencing scalp TCRbeta sequences with sorted blood CD4 and CD8 repertoires. This immuneACCESS table, as held by TCRdb, lists in-frame sequences with V and J called but not all clones. Of the missing ones, under half trace to an unresolved V gene in checked studies; the others have no known cause. V, J and clone size derive from that table, while D and trimming were established from the DNA sequence. The sample records 120,000 to 150,000 clones, about 86% of which are singletons. Jointly, the top ten make up 13% of the sample.

Taken with the paper, the label for time point translates to: roughly 27 days on oral tofacitinib. The sample's treatment or condition label, in plain terms: oral pan-JAK inhibitor, 5-10 mg twice daily. From alopecia areata patients, peripheral blood was collected along with lesional scalp punch biopsies. PBMCs were separated by density centrifugation and stained for CD3, CD4 and CD8, after which CD4+ and CD8+ T cells were sorted on a FACSAria. To note about this clone: No antigen is known for it. No base qualities exist here, and no much larger clone lies one base off it.

The sequences come from CD8+ T cells sorted from blood, collected at week 4, from a patient treated with tofacitinib. The rearranged chain carries TRBV13 and TRBJ2-1, with 14 central nucleotides matching TRBD2. The clonotype was recovered from a human donor with alopecia areata. The CDR3 reads as follows: CASSLGEGLAGGEQFF. DNA sequence: TGTGCCAGCAGCTTAGGCGAAGGACTAGCGGGAGGTGAGCAGTTCTTC.